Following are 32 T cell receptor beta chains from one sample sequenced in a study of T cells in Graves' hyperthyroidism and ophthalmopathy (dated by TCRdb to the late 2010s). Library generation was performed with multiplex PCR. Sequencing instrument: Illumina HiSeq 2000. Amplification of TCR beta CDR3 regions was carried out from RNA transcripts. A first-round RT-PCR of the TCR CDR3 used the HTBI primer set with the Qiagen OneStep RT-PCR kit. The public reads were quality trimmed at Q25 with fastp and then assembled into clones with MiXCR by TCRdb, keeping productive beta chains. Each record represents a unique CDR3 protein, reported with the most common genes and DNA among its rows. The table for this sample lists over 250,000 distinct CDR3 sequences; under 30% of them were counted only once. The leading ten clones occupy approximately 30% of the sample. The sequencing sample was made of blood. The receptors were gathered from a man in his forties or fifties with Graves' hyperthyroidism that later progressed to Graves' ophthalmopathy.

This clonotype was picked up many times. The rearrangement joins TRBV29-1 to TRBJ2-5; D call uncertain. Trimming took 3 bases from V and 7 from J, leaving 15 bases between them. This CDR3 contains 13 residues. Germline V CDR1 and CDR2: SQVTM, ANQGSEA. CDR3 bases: TGCAGCGTTGAGTGGCAGGCCTTCGGGACCCAGTACTTC. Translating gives CSVEWQAFGTQYF.

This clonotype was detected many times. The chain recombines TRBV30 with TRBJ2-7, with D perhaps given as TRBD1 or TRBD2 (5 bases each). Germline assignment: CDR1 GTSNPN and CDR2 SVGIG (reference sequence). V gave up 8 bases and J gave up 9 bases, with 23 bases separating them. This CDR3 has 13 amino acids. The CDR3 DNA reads TGTGCCCAATCCGGGACCGGCCCTGAGGGGCAGTACTTC. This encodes CAQSGTGPEGQYF.

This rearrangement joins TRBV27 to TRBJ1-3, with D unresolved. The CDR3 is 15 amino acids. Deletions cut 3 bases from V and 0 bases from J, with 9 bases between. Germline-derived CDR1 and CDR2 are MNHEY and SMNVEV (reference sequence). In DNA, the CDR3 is TGTGCCAGCAGTTTCCGAGGCGGCTCTGGAAACACCATATATTTT. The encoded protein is CASSFRGGSGNTIYF.

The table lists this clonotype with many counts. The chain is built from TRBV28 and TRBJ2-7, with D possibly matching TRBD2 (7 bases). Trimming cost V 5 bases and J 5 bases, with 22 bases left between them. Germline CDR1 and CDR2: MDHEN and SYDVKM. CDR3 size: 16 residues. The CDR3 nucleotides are TGTGCCAGCAGTGGGAGGGGGAGGCTGGGGCGGAACGAGCAGTACTTC. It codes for CASSGRGRLGRNEQYF.

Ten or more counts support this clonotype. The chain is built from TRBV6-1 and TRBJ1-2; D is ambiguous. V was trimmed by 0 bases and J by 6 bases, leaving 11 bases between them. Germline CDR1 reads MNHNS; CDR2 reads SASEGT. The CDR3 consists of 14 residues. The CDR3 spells CASSEARAGNGYTF. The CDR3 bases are TGTGCCAGCAGTGAAGCGCGGGCTGGAAATGGCTACACCTTC.

The CDR3 loop reads CASSLMASGETQYF. CDR3 DNA sequence: TGTGCCAGCAGCTTAATGGCTAGCGGGGAGACCCAGTACTTC. This sequence joins TRBV7-2 and TRBJ2-5; the match to TRBD2 covers 8 bases. The CDR3 is 14 residues long. From germline, CDR1 is SGHTA and CDR2 FQGNSA. Trimming at V came to 2 bases and at J to 5 bases, leaving 4 bases not matched to a gene.

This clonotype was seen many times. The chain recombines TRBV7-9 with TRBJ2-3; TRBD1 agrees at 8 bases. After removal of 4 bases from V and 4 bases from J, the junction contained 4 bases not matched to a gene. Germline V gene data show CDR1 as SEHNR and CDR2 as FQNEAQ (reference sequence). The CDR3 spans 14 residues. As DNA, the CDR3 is TGTGCCAGCAGCTCGGACAGGGTCTCAGATACGCAGTATTTT. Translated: CASSSDRVSDTQYF.

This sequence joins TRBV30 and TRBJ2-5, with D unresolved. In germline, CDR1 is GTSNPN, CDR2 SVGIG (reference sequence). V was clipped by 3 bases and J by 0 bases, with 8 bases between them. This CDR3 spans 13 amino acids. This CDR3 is CAWRIANQETQYF. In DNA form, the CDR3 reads TGTGCCTGGAGAATCGCCAACCAAGAGACCCAGTACTTC.

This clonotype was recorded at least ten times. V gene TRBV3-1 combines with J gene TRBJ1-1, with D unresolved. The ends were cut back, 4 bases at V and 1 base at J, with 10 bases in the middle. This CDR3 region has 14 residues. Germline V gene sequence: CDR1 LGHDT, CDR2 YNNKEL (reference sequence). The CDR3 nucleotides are TGTGCCAGCAGCCCGACATTCCGGAACACTGAAGCTTTCTTT. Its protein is CASSPTFRNTEAFF.

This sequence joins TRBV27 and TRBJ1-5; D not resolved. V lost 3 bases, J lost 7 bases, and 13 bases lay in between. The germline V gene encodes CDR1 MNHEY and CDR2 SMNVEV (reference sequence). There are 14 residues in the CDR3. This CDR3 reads CASSFSPRDQPQHF. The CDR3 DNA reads TGTGCCAGCAGTTTTTCCCCCCGCGACCAGCCCCAGCATTTT.

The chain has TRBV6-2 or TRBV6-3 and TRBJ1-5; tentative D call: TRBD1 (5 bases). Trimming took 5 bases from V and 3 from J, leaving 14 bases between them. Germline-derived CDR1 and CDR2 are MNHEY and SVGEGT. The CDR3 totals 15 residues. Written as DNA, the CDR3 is TGTGCCAGCAGTCTCCGACGGGGGAACAATCAGCCCCAGCATTTT. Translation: CASSLRRGNNQPQHF.

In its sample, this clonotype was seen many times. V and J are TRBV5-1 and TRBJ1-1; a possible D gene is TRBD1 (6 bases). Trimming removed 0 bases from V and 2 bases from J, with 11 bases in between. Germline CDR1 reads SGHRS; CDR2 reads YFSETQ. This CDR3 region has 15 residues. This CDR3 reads CASSLVGHSNTEAFF. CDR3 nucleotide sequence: TGCGCCAGCAGCTTGGTGGGACATTCAAACACTGAAGCTTTCTTT.

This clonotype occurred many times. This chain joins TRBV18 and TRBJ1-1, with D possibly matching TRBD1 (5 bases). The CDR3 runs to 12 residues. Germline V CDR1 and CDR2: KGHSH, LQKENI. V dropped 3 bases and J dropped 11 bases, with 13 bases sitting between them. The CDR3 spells CASSPRGGRAFF. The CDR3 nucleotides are TGTGCCAGCTCACCTCGCGGGGGAAGGGCTTTCTTT. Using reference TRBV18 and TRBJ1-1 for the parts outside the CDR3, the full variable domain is NAGVMQNPRHLVRRRGQEARLRCSPMKGHSHVYWYRQLPEEGLKFMVYLQKENIIDESGMPKERFSAEFPKEGPSILRIQQVVRGDSAAYFCASSPRGGRAFFGQGTRLTVV.

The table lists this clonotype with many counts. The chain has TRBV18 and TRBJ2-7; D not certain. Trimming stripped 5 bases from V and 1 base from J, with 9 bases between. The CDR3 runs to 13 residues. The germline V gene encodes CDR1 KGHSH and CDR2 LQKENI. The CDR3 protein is CASSNGLSYEQYF. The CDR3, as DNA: TGTGCCAGCTCAAACGGATTGTCCTACGAGCAGTACTTC.

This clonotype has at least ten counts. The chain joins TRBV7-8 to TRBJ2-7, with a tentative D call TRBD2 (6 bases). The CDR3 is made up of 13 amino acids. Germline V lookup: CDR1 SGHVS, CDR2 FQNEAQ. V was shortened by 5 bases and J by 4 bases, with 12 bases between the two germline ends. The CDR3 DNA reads TGTGCCAGCAGCCTTAGACTAGAATACGAGCAGTACTTC. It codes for CASSLRLEYEQYF.

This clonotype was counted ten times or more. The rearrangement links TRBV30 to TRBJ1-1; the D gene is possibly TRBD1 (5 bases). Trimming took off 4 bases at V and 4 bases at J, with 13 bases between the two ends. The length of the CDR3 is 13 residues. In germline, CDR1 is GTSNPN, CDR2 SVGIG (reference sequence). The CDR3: CAWIRGGGTEAFF. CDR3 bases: TGTGCCTGGATTCGGGGGGGAGGCACTGAAGCTTTCTTT.

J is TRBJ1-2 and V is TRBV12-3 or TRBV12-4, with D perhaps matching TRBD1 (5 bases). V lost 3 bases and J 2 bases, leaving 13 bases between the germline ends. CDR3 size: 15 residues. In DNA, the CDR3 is TGTGCCAGCAGTTTCGACAGAGCCAACAACTATGGCTACACCTTC. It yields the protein CASSFDRANNYGYTF.

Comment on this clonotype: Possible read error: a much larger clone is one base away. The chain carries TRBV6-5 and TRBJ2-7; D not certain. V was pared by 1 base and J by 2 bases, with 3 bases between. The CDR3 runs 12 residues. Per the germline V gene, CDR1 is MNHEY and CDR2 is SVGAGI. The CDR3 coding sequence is TGTGCCAGCAGTTACTTTCCCTACGAGCAGTACTTC. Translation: CASSYFPYEQYF.

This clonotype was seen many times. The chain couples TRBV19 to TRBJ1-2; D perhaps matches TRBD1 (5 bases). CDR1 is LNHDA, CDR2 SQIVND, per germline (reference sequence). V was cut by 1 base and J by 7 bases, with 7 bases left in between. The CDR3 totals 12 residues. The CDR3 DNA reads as TGTGCCAGTAGTATAGTAGGGGCTGGCTACACCTTC. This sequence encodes CASSIVGAGYTF.

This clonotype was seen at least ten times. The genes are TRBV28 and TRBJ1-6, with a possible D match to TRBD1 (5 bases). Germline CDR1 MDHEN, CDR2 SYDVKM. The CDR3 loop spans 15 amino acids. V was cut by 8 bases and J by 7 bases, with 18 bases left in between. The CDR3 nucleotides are TGTGCCAGCTGCCCAGCGGGGGTGCTGAATTCACCCCTCCACTTT. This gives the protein CASCPAGVLNSPLHF. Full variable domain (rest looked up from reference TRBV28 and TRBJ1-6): DVKVTQSSRYLVKRTGEKVFLECVQDMDHENMFWYRQDPGLGLRLIYFSYDVKMKEKGDIPEGYSVSREKKERFSLILESASTNQTSMYLCASCPAGVLNSPLHFGNGTRLTVT.

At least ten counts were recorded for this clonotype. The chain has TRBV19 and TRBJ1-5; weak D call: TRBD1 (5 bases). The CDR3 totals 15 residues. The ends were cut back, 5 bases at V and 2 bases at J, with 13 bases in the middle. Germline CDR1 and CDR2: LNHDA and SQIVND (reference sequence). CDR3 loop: CASSSLGGGNQPQHF. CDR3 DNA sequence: TGTGCCAGTAGTTCCCTCGGGGGGGGCAATCAGCCCCAGCATTTT.

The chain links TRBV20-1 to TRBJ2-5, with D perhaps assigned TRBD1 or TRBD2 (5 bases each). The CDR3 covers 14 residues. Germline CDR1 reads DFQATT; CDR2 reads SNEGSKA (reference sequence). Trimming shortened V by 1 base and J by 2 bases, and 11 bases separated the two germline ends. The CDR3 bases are TGCAGTGCTAGAGGGGACGGGCGGCAAGAGACCCAGTACTTC. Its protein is CSARGDGRQETQYF.

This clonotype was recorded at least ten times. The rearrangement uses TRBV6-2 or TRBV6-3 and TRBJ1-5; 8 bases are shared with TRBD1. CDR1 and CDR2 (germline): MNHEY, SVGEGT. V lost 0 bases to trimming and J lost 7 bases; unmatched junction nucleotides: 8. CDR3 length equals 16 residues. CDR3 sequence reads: CASSYSENRGLQPQHF. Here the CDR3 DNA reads TGTGCCAGCAGTTACTCAGAAAACAGGGGGTTACAGCCCCAGCATTTT.

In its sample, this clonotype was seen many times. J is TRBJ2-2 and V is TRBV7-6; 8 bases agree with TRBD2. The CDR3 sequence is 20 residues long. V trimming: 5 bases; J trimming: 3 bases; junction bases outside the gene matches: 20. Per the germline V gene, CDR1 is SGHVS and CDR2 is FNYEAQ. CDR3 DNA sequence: TGTGCCAGCAGCCCCAGCCCCGGACTAGCCTCAACAAGGGACACCGGGGAGCTGTTTTTT. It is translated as CASSPSPGLASTRDTGELFF.

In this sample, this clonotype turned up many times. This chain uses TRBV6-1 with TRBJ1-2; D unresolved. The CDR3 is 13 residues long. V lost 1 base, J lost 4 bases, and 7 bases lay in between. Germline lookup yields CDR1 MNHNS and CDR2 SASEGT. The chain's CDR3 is CASSEVSPYGYTF. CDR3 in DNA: TGTGCCAGCAGTGAAGTATCCCCCTATGGCTACACCTTC.

The CDR3 bases are TGTGCCTGTACAGGGAGAAACGTCTACGAGCAGTACTTC. It specifies CACTGRNVYEQYF. The chain carries TRBV28 and TRBJ2-7; D is perhaps TRBD1 (6 bases). The CDR3 spans 13 residues. The ends were cut back, 11 bases at V and 3 bases at J, with 17 bases in the middle. Germline CDR1 reads MDHEN; CDR2 reads SYDVKM. Supplemented by reference TRBV28 and TRBJ2-7, the full variable domain reads DVKVTQSSRYLVKRTGEKVFLECVQDMDHENMFWYRQDPGLGLRLIYFSYDVKMKEKGDIPEGYSVSREKKERFSLILESASTNQTSMYLCACTGRNVYEQYFGPGTRLTVT.

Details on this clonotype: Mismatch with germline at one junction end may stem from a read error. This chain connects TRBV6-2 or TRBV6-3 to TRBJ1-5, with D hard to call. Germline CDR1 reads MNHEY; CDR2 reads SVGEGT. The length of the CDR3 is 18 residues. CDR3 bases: TGTGCCAGCAGTTACTCGGTGTCAGAACATTATAGCAATCAGACCCAGCATTTT. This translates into CASSYSVSEHYSNQTQHF.

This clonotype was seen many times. This CDR3 is CATSGAGAGETQYF. The CDR3, as DNA: TGTGCCACCAGTGGCGCGGGAGCTGGCGAGACCCAGTACTTC. The J gene is TRBJ2-5, the V gene TRBV24-1, with 7 bases matching TRBD2. The CDR3 totals 14 residues. Germline CDR1 reads KGHDR; CDR2 reads SFDVKD. The V gene end was trimmed by 5 bases and the J gene end by 5 bases; junction bases not matched to a gene: 7.

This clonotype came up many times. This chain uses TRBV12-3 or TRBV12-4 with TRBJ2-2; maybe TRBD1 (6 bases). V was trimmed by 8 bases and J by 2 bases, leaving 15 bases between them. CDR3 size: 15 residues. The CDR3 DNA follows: TGTGCCAGCGCGTGGAACAGGGAAAACACCGGGGAGCTGTTTTTT. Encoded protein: CASAWNRENTGELFF.

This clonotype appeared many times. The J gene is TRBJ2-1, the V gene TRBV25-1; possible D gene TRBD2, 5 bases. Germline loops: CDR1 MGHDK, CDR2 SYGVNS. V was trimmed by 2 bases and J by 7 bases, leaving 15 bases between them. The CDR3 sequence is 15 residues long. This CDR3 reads CASSERGPSGNEQFF. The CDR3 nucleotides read TGTGCCAGCAGTGAACGGGGTCCTAGTGGGAATGAGCAGTTCTTC.

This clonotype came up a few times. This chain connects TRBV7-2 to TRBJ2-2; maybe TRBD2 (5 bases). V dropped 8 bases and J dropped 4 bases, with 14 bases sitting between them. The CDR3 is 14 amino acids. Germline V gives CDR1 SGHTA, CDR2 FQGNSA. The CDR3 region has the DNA TGTGCCAGCGGCCCCCCCGCGGGCACCGGGGAGCTGTTTTTT. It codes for CASGPPAGTGELFF.

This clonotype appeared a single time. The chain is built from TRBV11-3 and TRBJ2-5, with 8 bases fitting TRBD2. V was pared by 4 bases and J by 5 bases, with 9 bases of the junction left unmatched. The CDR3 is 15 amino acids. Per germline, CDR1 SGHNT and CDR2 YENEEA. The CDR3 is CASSSGGLVGETQYF. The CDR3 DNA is TGTGCCAGCAGCTCCGGGGGACTAGTGGGGGAGACCCAGTACTTC. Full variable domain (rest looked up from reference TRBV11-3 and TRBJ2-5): EAGVVQSPRYKIIEKKQPVAFWCNPISGHNTLYWYLQNLGQGPELLIRYENEEAVDDSQLPKDRFSAERLKGVDSTLKIQPAELGDSAVYLCASSSGGLVGETQYFGPGTRLLVL.